Listed below are T cell receptor beta chains from one sample, sequenced in a study of shared clonotypes between healthy human individuals. The repertoire was sequenced with immunoSEQ multiplex PCR; TCRdb's copy has only in-frame clones and lacks some. The data contain millions of clones, approximately 94% of them seen just once; the ten biggest clones take up about 0.13%. Sequenced sample: naive CD4+ T cells sorted from blood. Receptors originate from a man aged 18 to 30 in good health. The CDR3 runs from the conserved cysteine through the conserved F or W. Fields, in order: clone size, D gene, J gene, V gene, CDR3 protein, CDR3 DNA. A D gene is named only where the DNA matches it firmly. Not every row has a clone size; where given, it reads once, few, many or a size class.

abundance: NA; d_gene: NA; j_gene: TRBJ2-5; v_gene: TRBV10-3; CDR3aa: CATTEGETQYF; CDR3nt: TGTGCCACGACAGAGGGAGAGACCCAGTACTTC
abundance: NA; d_gene: NA; j_gene: TRBJ1-5; v_gene: TRBV6-6; CDR3aa: CASSYSNGQPQHF; CDR3nt: TGTGCCAGCAGTTACTCGAACGGTCAGCCCCAGCATTTT
abundance: NA; d_gene: TRBD1; j_gene: TRBJ2-3; v_gene: TRBV14; CDR3aa: CASSQDWTGGAQYF; CDR3nt: TGTGCCAGCAGCCAAGATTGGACAGGGGGCGCGCAGTATTTT
abundance: NA; d_gene: NA; j_gene: TRBJ2-7; v_gene: TRBV27; CDR3aa: CASSNTFKNDEQYF; CDR3nt: TGTGCCAGCAGCAATACCTTTAAGAACGACGAGCAGTACTTC
abundance: few; d_gene: NA; j_gene: TRBJ2-5; v_gene: TRBV18; CDR3aa: CASSPRLQETQYF; CDR3nt: TGTGCCAGCTCACCACGGCTTCAAGAGACCCAGTACTTC
abundance: NA; d_gene: NA; j_gene: TRBJ2-1; v_gene: TRBV5-1; CDR3aa: CASSQGLGDEQFF; CDR3nt: TGCGCCAGCAGCCAGGGTCTGGGGGATGAGCAGTTCTTC
abundance: NA; d_gene: TRBD2; j_gene: TRBJ2-5; v_gene: TRBV11-3; CDR3aa: CASSLDRGGTETQYF; CDR3nt: TGTGCCAGCAGCTTAGATCGCGGGGGAACAGAGACCCAGTACTTC
abundance: NA; d_gene: NA; j_gene: TRBJ2-7; v_gene: TRBV2; CDR3aa: CASSETGRSYEQYF; CDR3nt: TGTGCCAGCAGTGAAACAGGGAGAAGCTACGAGCAGTACTTC
abundance: NA; d_gene: NA; j_gene: TRBJ1-2; v_gene: TRBV7-5; CDR3aa: CARSKTRGNFYGYTF; CDR3nt: TGTGCCAGAAGCAAGACCAGGGGAAATTTTTATGGCTACACCTTC
abundance: few; d_gene: NA; j_gene: TRBJ1-5; v_gene: TRBV30; CDR3aa: CAWSGGGSNQPQHF; CDR3nt: TGTGCCTGGAGTGGTGGGGGAAGCAATCAGCCCCAGCATTTT
abundance: NA; d_gene: TRBD1; j_gene: TRBJ2-1; v_gene: TRBV29-1; CDR3aa: CSTRDRGGYNEQFF; CDR3nt: TGCAGCACCCGGGACAGGGGAGGCTACAATGAGCAGTTCTTC
abundance: NA; d_gene: NA; j_gene: TRBJ2-7; v_gene: TRBV7-2; CDR3aa: CASSLLVGLGKYEQYF; CDR3nt: TGTGCCAGCAGCTTACTTGTCGGGCTAGGGAAATACGAGCAGTACTTC
abundance: NA; d_gene: NA; j_gene: TRBJ1-2; v_gene: TRBV15; CDR3aa: CATSSDKSGRWSYTF; CDR3nt: TGTGCCACCAGCAGTGATAAGTCCGGCCGATGGAGCTACACCTTC
abundance: NA; d_gene: NA; j_gene: TRBJ1-6; v_gene: TRBV27; CDR3aa: CASRFDSINSPLHF; CDR3nt: TGTGCCAGCAGATTCGACAGTATAAATTCACCCCTCCACTTT
abundance: NA; d_gene: NA; j_gene: TRBJ2-2; v_gene: TRBV6-6; CDR3aa: CASSYSGPLGELFF; CDR3nt: TGTGCCAGCAGTTACTCTGGGCCTTTGGGGGAGCTGTTTTTT
abundance: NA; d_gene: NA; j_gene: TRBJ1-1; v_gene: TRBV6-5; CDR3aa: CASSFPNTEAFF; CDR3nt: TGTGCCAGCAGTTTCCCAAACACTGAAGCTTTCTTT
abundance: NA; d_gene: NA; j_gene: TRBJ2-2; v_gene: TRBV6-1; CDR3aa: CASSARGTANTGELFF; CDR3nt: TGTGCCAGCAGTGCTCGAGGGACCGCGAACACCGGGGAGCTGTTTTTT
abundance: NA; d_gene: NA; j_gene: TRBJ1-1; v_gene: TRBV30; CDR3aa: CAWSVGTFEAFF; CDR3nt: TGTGCCTGGAGTGTCGGGACGTTTGAAGCTTTCTTT
abundance: once; d_gene: NA; j_gene: TRBJ1-5; v_gene: TRBV15; CDR3aa: CATSRGKWPGGNQPQHF; CDR3nt: TGTGCCACCAGCAGAGGGAAGTGGCCAGGGGGCAATCAGCCCCAGCATTTT
abundance: NA; d_gene: NA; j_gene: TRBJ2-4; v_gene: TRBV6-6; CDR3aa: CASLTPRGSAIQYF; CDR3nt: TGTGCCAGCCTCACTCCCCGGGGGTCGGCCATTCAGTACTTC
abundance: NA; d_gene: NA; j_gene: TRBJ1-2; v_gene: TRBV5-1; CDR3aa: CASSLFTYYGYTF; CDR3nt: TGCGCCAGCAGCTTATTTACGTACTATGGCTACACCTTC
abundance: once; d_gene: NA; j_gene: TRBJ1-3; v_gene: TRBV5-1; CDR3aa: CASRSGTPSGNTIYF; CDR3nt: TGCGCCAGCAGGTCCGGGACACCCTCTGGAAACACCATATATTTT
abundance: NA; d_gene: TRBD1; j_gene: TRBJ1-1; v_gene: TRBV5-1; CDR3aa: CASSLGPTGASDTEAFF; CDR3nt: TGCGCCAGCAGCTTGGGGCCTACAGGGGCGAGTGACACTGAAGCTTTCTTT
abundance: NA; d_gene: NA; j_gene: TRBJ1-1; v_gene: TRBV7-9; CDR3aa: CATNRMNTEAFF; CDR3nt: TGTGCCACCAACCGGATGAACACTGAAGCTTTCTTT
abundance: NA; d_gene: NA; j_gene: TRBJ1-2; v_gene: TRBV19; CDR3aa: CASSIDPYGYTF; CDR3nt: TGTGCCAGTAGTATAGATCCCTATGGCTACACCTTC
abundance: once; d_gene: TRBD2; j_gene: TRBJ2-3; v_gene: TRBV19; CDR3aa: CASRNAGERTDTQYF; CDR3nt: TGTGCCAGTAGGAACGCGGGGGAACGCACAGATACGCAGTATTTT
abundance: NA; d_gene: NA; j_gene: TRBJ1-1; v_gene: TRBV7-8; CDR3aa: CASSSISANTEAFF; CDR3nt: TGTGCCAGCAGCTCGATTTCGGCGAACACTGAAGCTTTCTTT
abundance: NA; d_gene: TRBD1; j_gene: TRBJ1-1; v_gene: TRBV10-3; CDR3aa: CASSTGDNTEAFF; CDR3nt: TGTGCCAGCTCAACAGGGGACAACACTGAAGCTTTCTTT
abundance: once; d_gene: TRBD1; j_gene: TRBJ2-2; v_gene: TRBV11-2; CDR3aa: CASSHRQGAGELFF; CDR3nt: TGTGCCAGCAGCCACCGACAGGGCGCCGGGGAGCTGTTTTTT
abundance: NA; d_gene: NA; j_gene: TRBJ1-2; v_gene: TRBV6-5; CDR3aa: CASRNAGRGTGYTF; CDR3nt: TGTGCCAGCAGAAACGCAGGCCGCGGTACTGGCTACACCTTC
abundance: NA; d_gene: NA; j_gene: TRBJ1-5; v_gene: TRBV19; CDR3aa: CASSIERGSQPQHF; CDR3nt: TGTGCCAGTAGTATAGAGAGGGGGAGCCAGCCCCAGCATTTT
abundance: NA; d_gene: NA; j_gene: TRBJ2-7; v_gene: TRBV6-5; CDR3aa: CASSYGSTVTYEQYF; CDR3nt: TGTGCCAGCAGTTACGGATCGACAGTCACCTACGAGCAGTACTTC
abundance: NA; d_gene: TRBD2; j_gene: TRBJ2-7; v_gene: TRBV19; CDR3aa: CASSTLAGERYEQYF; CDR3nt: TGTGCCAGTAGTACCCTAGCGGGGGAGCGCTACGAGCAGTACTTC
abundance: NA; d_gene: NA; j_gene: TRBJ1-4; v_gene: TRBV5-1; CDR3aa: CASSSPGMGEKLFF; CDR3nt: TGCGCCAGCAGCTCCCCTGGGATGGGTGAAAAACTGTTTTTT
abundance: NA; d_gene: TRBD2; j_gene: TRBJ2-5; v_gene: TRBV7-2; CDR3aa: CASSLSGRAEETQYF; CDR3nt: TGTGCCAGCAGCTTAAGCGGGAGGGCGGAGGAGACCCAGTACTTC
abundance: NA; d_gene: NA; j_gene: TRBJ2-2; v_gene: TRBV7-9; CDR3aa: CASSRGGGGELFF; CDR3nt: TGTGCCAGCAGCCGTGGTGGCGGCGGGGAGCTGTTTTTT
abundance: NA; d_gene: TRBD2; j_gene: TRBJ2-7; v_gene: TRBV7-2; CDR3aa: CASSLGSGSSYEQYF; CDR3nt: TGTGCCAGCAGCTTAGGTAGCGGGAGCTCCTACGAGCAGTACTTC
abundance: NA; d_gene: TRBD2; j_gene: TRBJ2-3; v_gene: TRBV25-1; CDR3aa: CASSETSGYTDTQYF; CDR3nt: TGTGCCAGCAGTGAAACTAGCGGGTACACAGATACGCAGTATTTT
abundance: once; d_gene: NA; j_gene: TRBJ2-7; v_gene: TRBV25-1; CDR3aa: CASSATTSSEQYF; CDR3nt: TGTGCCAGCAGTGCCACGACTAGTTCCGAGCAGTACTTC
abundance: NA; d_gene: TRBD2; j_gene: TRBJ2-3; v_gene: TRBV27; CDR3aa: CASSLQRGGPDTQYF; CDR3nt: TGTGCCAGCAGTTTGCAGCGGGGGGGCCCAGATACGCAGTATTTT
abundance: NA; d_gene: NA; j_gene: TRBJ2-7; v_gene: TRBV30; CDR3aa: CAWSVTEVEQYF; CDR3nt: TGTGCCTGGAGTGTAACGGAAGTAGAGCAGTACTTC
abundance: NA; d_gene: NA; j_gene: TRBJ2-7; v_gene: TRBV7-2; CDR3aa: CASSFQWRPPYEQYF; CDR3nt: TGTGCCAGCAGCTTCCAGTGGAGACCCCCCTACGAGCAGTACTTC